This TCR beta chain was sequenced for a study of blood T cell repertoires in COVID-19. The CDR3 sequence is 11 residues long. Trimming stripped 1 base from V and 6 bases from J, with 3 bases between. Generated by immunoSEQ multiplex PCR, the TCRdb table keeps only in-frame clones and is missing some. The data show 310,000 or so clones, about nine tenths seen once. The chain joins TRBV12-3 or TRBV12-4 to TRBJ1-2; D uncertain. Sample: PBMCs or T cells enriched from blood (not recorded which). This clonotype was obtained from a woman aged 18-29 years who had recovered from COVID-19. DNA of the CDR3: TGTGCCAGCAGTTTAGGCGATGGCTACACCTTC. Translation gives CASSLGDGYTF.